A single sample gave rise to the 23 T cell receptor beta chains below, sequenced in a study of CD8 T cells in ankylosing spondylitis. TCRdb reprocessed the 5' RACE reads via MiXCR and lists one record per CDR3 protein. The table includes about 360,000 distinct CDR3 sequences, approximately 20% detected once. Source material: blood, either unsorted or a sorted T cell fraction (not recorded which). All receptors derive from a male donor with ankylosing spondylitis or in good health (not recorded which).

Points on this clonotype: Relative to the germline gene, one junction end is altered; a read error may explain this. This chain joins TRBV12-3 or TRBV12-4 and TRBJ2-5, with D maybe TRBD2 (6 bases). This CDR3 is built from 13 residues. CDR3 sequence reads: CPSSFSGRETQYF. CDR3 sequence (DNA): TGTCCCAGCAGTTTTTCAGGGAGGGAGACCCAGTACTTC.

This clonotype was recorded a few times. V is TRBV20-1 and J is TRBJ2-1; D possibly matches TRBD1 or TRBD2 (6 bases each). Germline loops: CDR1 DFQATT, CDR2 SNEGSKA (reference sequence). CDR3 size: 14 residues. Trimming took off 3 bases at V and 2 bases at J, with 11 bases between the two ends. For the CDR3, the DNA is TGCAGTGCTAGCCTAGGGGGGCCCTACAATGAGCAGTTCTTC. It codes for CSASLGGPYNEQFF.

This clonotype was counted only a few times. The chain is built from TRBV19 and TRBJ2-7; 9 positions match TRBD2. This CDR3 is 14 amino acids long. V shed 3 bases and J 3 bases; nucleotides not matched to a gene: 3. Germline CDR1 and CDR2: LNHDA and SQIVND (reference sequence). The CDR3, as DNA: TGTGCCAGTAGTATCCTAGCGGGGAACTACGAGCAGTACTTC. Amino acids: CASSILAGNYEQYF.

This clonotype was seen a handful of times. The genes are TRBV2 and TRBJ1-1; 8 nucleotides agree with TRBD1. The CDR3 spans 14 residues. Germline-derived CDR1 and CDR2 are SNHLY and FYNNEI. Trimming at V came to 3 bases and at J to 5 bases, leaving 5 bases not matched to a gene. CDR3 sequence reads: CASSEDRVWTEAFF. The CDR3 DNA reads as TGTGCCAGCAGTGAGGACAGGGTGTGGACTGAAGCTTTCTTT.

The rearrangement uses TRBV7-9 and TRBJ2-3; D may match TRBD1 or TRBD2 (7 bases each). The CDR3 covers 16 residues. The ends were cut back, 5 bases at V and 5 bases at J, with 20 bases in the middle. The germline V gene has CDR1 SEHNR and CDR2 FQNEAQ (reference sequence). The CDR3 is CASSRGVTGAGDTQYF. The CDR3 bases are TGTGCCAGCAGCCGGGGGGTAACAGGGGCGGGAGATACGCAGTATTTT.

This clonotype was counted only a few times. This chain connects TRBV29-1 to TRBJ2-7; TRBD1 matches at 7 bases. CDR3 length: 13 residues. Trimming cost V 6 bases and J 1 base; bases outside gene matches: 6. Germline V gene data show CDR1 as SQVTM and CDR2 as ANQGSEA. The CDR3 loop reads CSVSYRGSYEQYF. In nucleotides, the CDR3 is TGCAGCGTCTCATACAGGGGATCCTACGAGCAGTACTTC.

The rearrangement uses TRBV20-1 and TRBJ2-7; unclear D gene. Trimming pared 0 bases from V and 4 bases from J, leaving 10 bases between. CDR1 and CDR2 (germline): DFQATT, SNEGSKA (reference sequence). The CDR3 has 13 residues. The CDR3 DNA reads as TGCAGTGCTAGAGATTCTGGCTATTACGAGCAGTACTTC. The encoded protein is CSARDSGYYEQYF.

This rearrangement joins TRBV4-1 to TRBJ1-1; the D is unclear. The germline gives CDR1 MGHRA, CDR2 YSYEKL. This CDR3 has 17 residues. V dropped 1 base and J dropped 0 bases, with 15 bases sitting between them. As DNA, the CDR3 is TGCGCCAGCAGCCAAGTTCGTGGCAGGATGATGAACACTGAAGCTTTCTTT. It yields the protein CASSQVRGRMMNTEAFF.

This clonotype was recorded a few times. The V and J genes are TRBV12-3 or TRBV12-4 and TRBJ2-1; D not resolved. The CDR3 sequence is 12 residues long. V lost 4 bases, J lost 10 bases, and 11 bases lay in between. The CDR3 DNA follows: TGTGCCAGCAGTTACAACCTGGACGAGCAGTTCTTC. It specifies CASSYNLDEQFF.

The chain carries TRBV7-8 and TRBJ2-7; D perhaps matches TRBD2 (7 bases). This CDR3 is 15 amino acids long. V gave up 1 base and J gave up 5 bases, with 15 bases separating them. Germline CDR1 and CDR2: SGHVS and FQNEAQ. CDR3: CASSLVGGARNEQYF. For the CDR3, the DNA is TGTGCCAGCAGCTTAGTGGGGGGGGCTCGGAACGAGCAGTACTTC.

This clonotype appeared a few times. The V gene is TRBV5-1, the J gene TRBJ2-1; 12 bases are shared with TRBD2. V trimming: 4 bases; J trimming: 10 bases; junction bases outside the gene matches: 15. The CDR3 totals 17 residues. Per the germline V gene, CDR1 is SGHRS and CDR2 is YFSETQ. CDR3 sequence (DNA): TGCGCCAGCAGCCCCTCTTCTCCTAGCGGGGGGGCCTTGGAGCAGTTCTTC. Translation gives CASSPSSPSGGALEQFF.

J is TRBJ2-3 and V is TRBV11-2, with 7 positions matching TRBD1. The CDR3 spans 17 residues. Germline V CDR1 and CDR2: SGHAT, FQNNGV. Trimming took 9 bases from V and 4 from J; bases not matched to a gene: 19. The CDR3 here is CASSRSLTGIEADTQYF. The CDR3 nucleotides read TGTGCCAGTAGCCGATCATTGACAGGGATAGAGGCAGATACGCAGTATTTT.

The chain uses TRBV2 and TRBJ2-5; 8 bases line up with TRBD1. With 7 bases clipped from V and 5 bases from J, the junction kept 12 bases outside the gene matches. The CDR3 sequence is 15 residues long. In germline, CDR1 is SNHLY, CDR2 FYNNEI. CDR3 coding DNA: TGTGCCAGCACCCCTACAGGGGGAATTGTTGAGACCCAGTACTTC. This gives the protein CASTPTGGIVETQYF.

Only a few counts were recorded for this clonotype. This chain uses TRBV4-2 with TRBJ2-3; 10 bases match TRBD2. With 6 bases clipped from V and 3 bases from J, the junction kept 6 bases outside the gene matches. Germline CDR1 and CDR2: LGHNA and YNFKEQ. CDR3 length equals 15 residues. CDR3 amino acids: CASSRPSGGTDTQYF. CDR3 nucleotides: TGTGCCAGCAGTCGTCCTAGCGGGGGAACAGATACGCAGTATTTT.

This clonotype was detected many times. This chain links TRBV29-1 with TRBJ1-1; tentative D call: TRBD1 (6 bases). The CDR3 length is 12 residues. The germline gives CDR1 SQVTM, CDR2 ANQGSEA. Trimming took off 3 bases at V and 5 bases at J, with 10 bases between the two ends. The CDR3 spells CSVEGQETEAFF. In DNA form, the CDR3 reads TGCAGCGTTGAGGGACAAGAAACTGAAGCTTTCTTT.

This clonotype appeared a few times. CDR3 sequence: CASAARTAPSTDTQYF. CDR3 bases: TGTGCCAGCGCCGCCAGGACAGCTCCTAGCACAGATACGCAGTATTTT. The gene calls are TRBV12-3 or TRBV12-4 and TRBJ2-3, with a tentative D call TRBD1 (6 bases). CDR3 length equals 16 residues. V dropped 8 bases and J dropped 0 bases, with 18 bases sitting between them.

J is TRBJ2-7 and V is TRBV7-9; 9 bases map to TRBD1. CDR1 is SEHNR and CDR2 is FQNEAQ in the germline V gene (reference sequence). Trimming cost V 3 bases and J 2 bases; bases outside gene matches: 5. The CDR3 is 15 residues long. This CDR3 is CASSFGGTGTYEQYF. The DNA of the CDR3 is TGTGCCAGCAGCTTTGGGGGGACAGGGACCTACGAGCAGTACTTC.

This clonotype was seen a handful of times. The rearrangement links TRBV4-1 to TRBJ1-5; a weak D match, TRBD1 (5 bases). V was clipped by 1 base and J by 4 bases, with 14 bases between them. Germline V CDR1 and CDR2: MGHRA, YSYEKL. The CDR3 is 16 amino acids. CDR3 protein: CASSQGRGRENQPQHF. As DNA, the CDR3 is TGCGCCAGCAGCCAAGGGAGGGGCAGGGAGAATCAGCCCCAGCATTTT.

This clonotype was counted between two and nine times. This chain links TRBV28 with TRBJ1-2, with 12 bases fitting TRBD1. Trimming cost V 6 bases and J 4 bases; bases outside gene matches: 12. The CDR3 consists of 17 residues. Germline loops: CDR1 MDHEN, CDR2 SYDVKM. The CDR3 DNA reads as TGTGCCAGCAGCCAACCGGGACAGGGGGCGCAGGGCTATGGCTACACCTTC. Translating gives CASSQPGQGAQGYGYTF.

In this sample, this clonotype turned up a few times. The chain has TRBV27 and TRBJ2-1; TRBD1 is a possible D gene (6 bases). Trimming pared 5 bases from V and 8 bases from J, leaving 13 bases between. CDR1 and CDR2 from the germline V gene are MNHEY and SMNVEV (reference sequence). This CDR3 comprises 13 residues. The CDR3 here is CASSPTGPYEQFF. The CDR3 DNA is TGTGCCAGCAGTCCCACAGGGCCGTATGAGCAGTTCTTC.

The genes are TRBV24-1 and TRBJ2-5, with D tentatively TRBD1 (5 bases). V was cut by 3 bases and J by 3 bases, with 16 bases left in between. CDR1 KGHDR and CDR2 SFDVKD come from the germline V gene. The CDR3 sequence is 16 residues long. The CDR3 loop reads CATSDIGVREKETQYF. DNA of the CDR3: TGTGCCACCAGTGATATAGGGGTCAGAGAGAAAGAGACCCAGTACTTC.

The chain links TRBV29-1 to TRBJ2-1; the match to TRBD2 covers 9 bases. Unmatched junction bases numbered 11, after V lost 6 bases and J lost 8 bases. Germline-derived CDR1 and CDR2 are SQVTM and ANQGSEA. CDR3 size: 14 residues. In nucleotides, the CDR3 is TGCAGCGTCGAGGGGGCGGGGGGGCTTTATGAGCAGTTCTTC. As protein: CSVEGAGGLYEQFF.

This sequence joins TRBV29-1 and TRBJ2-2, with 7 bases fitting TRBD2. Trimming removed 7 bases from V and 1 base from J; junction bases left unmatched: 3. The germline gives CDR1 SQVTM, CDR2 ANQGSEA. The CDR3 covers 13 residues. Here the CDR3 reads CSASGVNTGELFF. DNA for the CDR3: TGCAGCGCCAGCGGGGTGAACACCGGGGAGCTGTTTTTT.